Presented here are 19 T cell receptor beta chains from one specimen sequenced in a study of cytomegalovirus exposure and HLA in healthy donors. The PCR employed 60 Vbeta primers together with 13 Jbeta primers. Repertoires were generated with immunoSEQ multiplex PCR, while TCRdb's copy carries only in-frame clones and drops some. The table lists roughly 160,000 clones, around four fifths of them singletons. The source material was PBMCs. These receptors were taken from a boy aged 2 to 9 in good health and CMV-seronegative.

V is TRBV6-5 and J is TRBJ1-4; 7 bases are a match to TRBD1. This CDR3 is 12 amino acids long. Losses at the gene ends were 6 bases for V and 7 bases for J; bases not matched to a gene: 2. Germline V gives CDR1 MNHEY, CDR2 SVGAGI. Here the CDR3 reads CASRRQGEKLFF. As DNA, the CDR3 is TGTGCCAGCAGACGACAGGGTGAAAAACTGTTTTTT.

This clone was counted a single time. CDR3 nucleotide sequence: TGTGCCAGCAGCCCCTGGGCAGATAATTCACCCCTCCACTTT. This gives the protein CASSPWADNSPLHF. V and J are TRBV4-2 and TRBJ1-6; D call uncertain. Germline V gene data show CDR1 as LGHNA and CDR2 as YNFKEQ. Deletions cut 4 bases from V and 5 bases from J, with 9 bases between. The CDR3 covers 14 residues.

The chain combines TRBV14 with TRBJ1-4; 8 nucleotides match TRBD1. V trimming: 4 bases; J trimming: 8 bases; junction bases outside the gene matches: 9. This CDR3 comprises 15 residues. Germline CDR1 SGHDN, CDR2 FVKESK. CDR3 region: CASSRPGQVTEKLFF. In DNA, the CDR3 is TGTGCCAGCAGCCGACCGGGACAGGTTACAGAAAAACTGTTTTTT.

The V call is TRBV18, the J call TRBJ2-6; D unclear. CDR3 length equals 13 residues. CDR1 is KGHSH, CDR2 LQKENI, per germline. The ends were cut back, 6 bases at V and 1 base at J, with 4 bases in the middle. The CDR3 region is CASSPSGANVLTF. CDR3 bases: TGTGCCAGCTCCCCGTCTGGGGCCAACGTCCTGACTTTC.

The chain employs TRBV13 and TRBJ2-1; 7 nucleotides align to TRBD2. Germline CDR1 PRHDT, CDR2 FYEKMQ (reference sequence). With 4 bases clipped from V and 5 bases from J, the junction kept 14 bases outside the gene matches. The length of the CDR3 is 17 residues. The CDR3, as DNA: TGTGCCAGCAGCTCCAGACTAGCTCCAACCCCCCACAATGAGCAGTTCTTC. Its protein product is CASSSRLAPTPHNEQFF.

The chain combines TRBV5-8 with TRBJ2-3, with 7 positions matching TRBD1. The CDR3 covers 13 residues. Trimming removed 0 bases from V and 11 bases from J; junction bases left unmatched: 6. CDR1 is SGHTS and CDR2 is YDEGEE in the germline V gene. The CDR3 spells CASSLGRQGEQYF. The CDR3 bases are TGTGCCAGCAGCTTGGGCCGGCAGGGGGAGCAGTATTTT.

In DNA form, the CDR3 reads TGTGCCAGCAGCCAAGGGACTAGCGCGTACAATGAGCAGTTCTTC. The encoded protein is CASSQGTSAYNEQFF. The chain joins TRBV5-6 to TRBJ2-1, with 10 bases aligning to TRBD2. The CDR3 loop spans 15 amino acids. Germline CDR1 reads SGHDT; CDR2 reads YYEEEE. V lost 4 bases to trimming and J lost 4 bases; unmatched junction nucleotides: 5.

The chain has TRBV27 and TRBJ1-6, with 9 bases matching TRBD1. The CDR3 is 15 residues long. Per the germline V gene, CDR1 is MNHEY and CDR2 is SMNVEV (reference sequence). V gave up 6 bases and J gave up 7 bases; unmatched junction bases: 7. For the CDR3, the DNA is TGTGCCAGCAGAATGACAGGGGGACAGAATTCACCCCTCCACTTT. Translation gives CASRMTGGQNSPLHF.

V gene TRBV21-1 combines with J gene TRBJ2-7; TRBD2 was called by the table and not checked on the DNA. TRBV21-1 is tagged as a pseudogene. The CDR3 contains 19 residues. Here the CDR3 reads CASSKVTLAGGPSSYEQYV. The CDR3 nucleotides are TGTGCCAGCAGCAAAGTGACGCTAGCGGGGGGGCCGAGTTCCTACGAGCAGTACGTC.

The CDR3 protein is CASSFKRDRGKLFF. Here the CDR3 DNA reads TGTGCCAGCAGCTTTAAACGGGACAGGGGAAAACTGTTTTTT. The rearrangement links TRBV7-2 to TRBJ1-4; 10 nucleotides match TRBD1. From germline, CDR1 is SGHTA and CDR2 FQGNSA. CDR3 length equals 14 residues. The J segment lost 10 bases and the V segment lost 3 bases, leaving 5 bases of the junction unmatched.

The genes are TRBV7-9 and TRBJ1-2; 7 bases align to TRBD1. The CDR3 extends over 18 amino acids. J lost 5 bases, V lost 0 bases, and 15 bases had no gene match. Germline V lookup: CDR1 SEHNR, CDR2 FQNEAQ (reference sequence). The DNA for the CDR3 is TGTGCCAGCAGCTTAGCCGGGACAAGGGACAGTCCGTCGTATGGCTACACCTTC. Residues: CASSLAGTRDSPSYGYTF.

The chain couples TRBV25-1 to TRBJ2-1, with 9 bases that match TRBD2. The CDR3 is 14 residues long. Trimming at V came to 6 bases and at J to 6 bases, leaving 6 bases not matched to a gene. From germline, CDR1 is MGHDK and CDR2 SYGVNS. The CDR3 sequence is CASSSGTSSNEQFF. The CDR3, as DNA: TGTGCCAGCAGCTCCGGGACTAGCTCCAATGAGCAGTTCTTC.

This clone was recorded once. The chain joins TRBV29-1 to TRBJ2-7; D possibly corresponds to TRBD2 (6 bases). V was trimmed by 4 bases and J by 0 bases, leaving 13 bases between them. Germline V gives CDR1 SQVTM, CDR2 ANQGSEA. The CDR3 spans 14 residues. In DNA, the CDR3 is TGCAGCGTTGGGAGGGTTGCAAGCTCCTACGAGCAGTACTTC. Translation gives CSVGRVASSYEQYF.

The chain is built from TRBV7-7 and TRBJ2-1; tentatively, D is TRBD2 (6 bases). V was trimmed by 3 bases and J by 2 bases, leaving 11 bases between them. The V gene's germline CDR1 is SSHAT and CDR2 FNYEAQ (reference sequence). The CDR3 extends over 15 amino acids. CDR3 bases: TGTGCCAGCAGCTTGCGGCGGGGCCCCTACAATGAGCAGTTCTTC. Translation gives CASSLRRGPYNEQFF.

The rearrangement uses TRBV6-1 and TRBJ1-1; D is uncertain. The CDR3 loop spans 14 amino acids. Germline lookup yields CDR1 MNHNS and CDR2 SASEGT. Trimming cost V 2 bases and J 5 bases, with 12 bases left between them. CDR3 loop: CASSELDRRTEAFF. CDR3 nucleotide sequence: TGTGCCAGCAGTGAACTAGATAGGAGGACTGAAGCTTTCTTT.

The V call is TRBV12-1, the J call TRBJ2-7; no check of the table's D call, TRBD2, against the DNA was made. TRBV12-1 is flagged as a pseudogene. There are 16 residues in the CDR3. CDR3 DNA sequence: TGTGCCAGCAGCTCTGCACCCGGGACTAGCAGCCCCGAGCAGTACTTC. It codes for CASSSAPGTSSPEQYF.

The gene calls are TRBV2 and TRBJ1-5; D perhaps matches TRBD1 (5 bases). CDR3 length: 14 residues. CDR1 and CDR2 (germline): SNHLY, FYNNEI. V lost 1 base to trimming and J lost 2 bases, with 6 bases between them. In nucleotides, the CDR3 is TGTGCCAGCAGTGAAGAAGGGGGCAATCAGCCCCAGCATTTT. Translation: CASSEEGGNQPQHF.

The J gene is TRBJ1-2, the V gene TRBV12-2; the table's D gene call, TRBD1, was not cross checked with the DNA. TRBV12-2 is given as a pseudogene. This CDR3 has 15 amino acids. CDR3 residues: CASRLETQGEKGYTF. Here the CDR3 DNA reads TGTGCAAGTCGCTTAGAAACTCAGGGGGAGAAAGGCTACACCTTC.

This clone was recorded a few times. This rearrangement joins TRBV7-2 to TRBJ1-3, with D perhaps TRBD1 (5 bases). This CDR3 contains 15 residues. V lost 4 bases and J lost 0, with 10 bases in between. The germline V gene has CDR1 SGHTA and CDR2 FQGNSA. CDR3 sequence (DNA): TGTGCCAGCAGCTCTGGACACCTCTCTGGAAACACCATATATTTT. Protein product: CASSSGHLSGNTIYF.